The 5 T cell receptor beta chains listed next were all sequenced from one sample in a study of blood T cell repertoires in COVID-19. Clones were sequenced by immunoSEQ multiplex PCR, and TCRdb holds only the in-frame ones, with some missing. The table records some 96,000 clones, 90% of them present only once. Sequenced material: peripheral blood. These receptor sequences come from a man between 60 and 70 years old with acute or convalescent COVID-19.

This chain links TRBV18 with TRBJ2-2; tentatively, D is TRBD1 (6 bases). V gave up 5 bases and J gave up 6 bases, with 13 bases separating them. The CDR3 contains 14 residues. CDR1 and CDR2 (germline): KGHSH, LQKENI. The CDR3 DNA sequence: TGTGCCAGCTCATCAACACAGGGTTCCGGGGAGCTGTTTTTT. It encodes CASSSTQGSGELFF. The complete variable domain, with remaining parts taken from reference TRBV18 and TRBJ2-2, reads NAGVMQNPRHLVRRRGQEARLRCSPMKGHSHVYWYRQLPEEGLKFMVYLQKENIIDESGMPKERFSAEFPKEGPSILRIQQVVRGDSAAYFCASSSTQGSGELFFGEGSRLTVL.

V is TRBV25-1 and J is TRBJ2-3, with TRBD1 matching over 8 bases. V shed 7 bases and J 6 bases; nucleotides not matched to a gene: 9. Looked up from germline, CDR1 is MGHDK and CDR2 is SYGVNS. The CDR3 is 14 residues long. The CDR3 bases are TGTGCCAGCACTACAGGGACAGGCTCCGATACGCAGTATTTT. It specifies CASTTGTGSDTQYF.

The CDR3, as DNA: TGTGCCAGCTCACCCACAGGGGCGGGAAACACCATATATTTT. As protein: CASSPTGAGNTIYF. V gene TRBV18 combines with J gene TRBJ1-3; 7 nucleotides agree with TRBD1. This CDR3 has 14 residues. V lost 3 bases and J lost 4; bases outside the gene matches: 3. The germline V gene encodes CDR1 KGHSH and CDR2 LQKENI.

This clone was seen just once. The chain has TRBV5-1 and TRBJ2-2, with D maybe TRBD2 (6 bases). The CDR3 totals 14 residues. Germline V gives CDR1 SGHRS, CDR2 YFSETQ. Trimming removed 1 base from V and 8 bases from J, with 12 bases in between. The CDR3 DNA follows: TGCGCCAGCAGCTTGCCCAGGGAGGCTGGGGAGCTGTTTTTT. Its translation is CASSLPREAGELFF.

This clone was picked up one time. V usage is TRBV10-3 and J usage is TRBJ1-2; 8 bases fit TRBD1. CDR3 size: 14 residues. Germline loops: CDR1 ENHRY, CDR2 SYGVKD. After removal of 8 bases from V and 4 bases from J, the junction contained 9 bases not matched to a gene. The CDR3 loop reads CAIGHRGGGYGYTF. DNA of the CDR3: TGTGCCATCGGCCACAGGGGGGGTGGCTATGGCTACACCTTC.